These T cell receptor beta chains were read from a single sample in a study of early stage breast cancer tumors. This table comes from immunoSEQ multiplex PCR, and its TCRdb copy is limited to in-frame clones, with some not included. This sample carries 6,500 or so clones, around 66% of them seen once, and the ten largest clones take about 14%. Material: normal breast tissue next to the tumor. The receptors were sampled from a person aged 45-60 years with breast cancer. CDR3s include the opening cysteine and the closing phenylalanine or tryptophan. A D gene is named only where the DNA matches it firmly. Size tells how often a clone was seen (once, few, many) or the class of an expanded clone, and some rows leave it out.

>TRBJ1-1|12|.|.|TRBV30
CAWSGHYTEAFF
TGTGCCTGGAGTGGACATTACACTGAAGCTTTCTTT
>TRBJ1-2|15|TRBD1|.|TRBV2
CASRQPGTGTYGYTF
TGTGCCAGCAGACAACCCGGGACAGGGACCTATGGCTACACCTTC
>TRBJ2-5|16|TRBD1|.|TRBV11-1
CASSFQGTGLQETQYF
TGTGCCAGCAGCTTTCAGGGGACAGGGCTCCAAGAGACCCAGTACTTC
>TRBJ2-1|15|TRBD2|medium-sized|TRBV7-7
CASTPFAGAYNEQFF
TGTGCTAGCACTCCCTTCGCGGGAGCCTACAATGAGCAGTTCTTC
>TRBJ2-5|14|TRBD1|.|TRBV10-3
CAIGGQGVGETQYF
TGTGCCATCGGGGGACAGGGCGTCGGAGAGACCCAGTACTTC
>TRBJ1-1|14|.|.|TRBV6-1
CASSEQTGSGEAFF
TGTGCCAGCAGTGAGCAAACAGGTTCGGGTGAAGCTTTCTTT
>TRBJ1-1|14|.|.|TRBV15
CATSRDKGITEAFF
TGTGCCACCAGCAGAGATAAGGGAATAACTGAAGCTTTCTTT
>TRBJ2-7|14|.|.|TRBV5-4
CASSYTQVPYEQYF
TGTGCCAGCAGTTACACTCAGGTCCCCTACGAGCAGTACTTC
>TRBJ1-3|15|.|.|TRBV19
CASSMEVPSGNTIYF
TGTGCCAGTAGTATGGAAGTCCCCTCTGGAAACACCATATATTTT
>TRBJ2-1|15|TRBD2|few|TRBV7-6
CASSQGTSAYNEQFF
TGTGCCAGCAGCCAGGGGACTAGCGCCTACAATGAGCAGTTCTTC
>TRBJ1-5|14|TRBD1|.|TRBV6-1
CASSATGQDQPQHF
TGTGCCAGCAGTGCGACAGGGCAGGATCAGCCCCAGCATTTT
>TRBJ2-1|15|TRBD2|few|TRBV30
CAWSRLAGPYNEQFF
TGTGCCTGGAGTAGACTAGCGGGACCCTACAATGAGCAGTTCTTC
>TRBJ1-4|16|.|few|TRBV6-6
CASTRGSTATNEKLFF
TGTGCCAGCACCCGGGGTTCGACTGCAACTAATGAAAAACTGTTTTTT
>TRBJ2-7|14|.|.|TRBV5-1
CASSPTGQAYEQYF
TGCGCCAGCAGCCCAACGGGACAAGCCTACGAGCAGTACTTC
>TRBJ2-2|13|.|.|TRBV19
CASSAANTGELFF
TGTGCCAGTAGTGCCGCGAACACCGGGGAGCTGTTTTTT